Following are 20 T cell receptor beta chains from one sample sequenced in a study of control samples from healthy donors and cancer patients. Assay: immunoSEQ multiplex PCR; the TCRdb copy retains only in-frame clones and omits some. The sample shows some 220,000 clones, 85% to 95% of them seen only once. Sequencing was performed on blood. Source of these receptors: a man aged 50 or older in good health.

V gene TRBV28 combines with J gene TRBJ1-6, with D unresolved. The CDR3 loop spans 18 amino acids. V lost 6 bases and J lost 0, with 18 bases in between. Germline lookup yields CDR1 MDHEN and CDR2 SYDVKM. Here the CDR3 reads CASSPPDATSSYNSPLHF. The CDR3 nucleotides are TGTGCCAGCAGCCCACCCGACGCGACAAGCTCCTATAATTCACCCCTCCACTTT. Full variable domain (outside the CDR3, taken from reference TRBV28 and TRBJ1-6): DVKVTQSSRYLVKRTGEKVFLECVQDMDHENMFWYRQDPGLGLRLIYFSYDVKMKEKGDIPEGYSVSREKKERFSLILESASTNQTSMYLCASSPPDATSSYNSPLHFGNGTRLTVT.

The V gene is TRBV7-2, the J gene TRBJ2-7; 10 bases are shared with TRBD1. Trimming cost V 4 bases and J 3 bases; bases outside gene matches: 9. Looked up from germline, CDR1 is SGHTA and CDR2 is FQGNSA. There are 16 residues in the CDR3. CDR3 protein: CASSSRVTGGFYEQYF. CDR3 coding DNA: TGTGCCAGCAGCTCGAGAGTGACAGGGGGCTTCTACGAGCAGTACTTC.

This chain uses TRBV2 with TRBJ2-1, with TRBD2 identical over 14 bases. This CDR3 comprises 13 residues. Germline values: CDR1 SNHLY, CDR2 FYNNEI. Losses at the gene ends were 6 bases for V and 9 bases for J; bases not matched to a gene: 1. In DNA, the CDR3 is TGTGCCAGCAGGACTAGCGGGGGGGGTGAGCAGTTCTTC. The encoded protein is CASRTSGGGEQFF.

This chain's CDR3 is CASSPGAGYEQYV. The CDR3 DNA follows: TGTGCCAGCAGCCCAGGGGCTGGCTACGAGCAGTACGTC. The chain combines TRBV5-6 with TRBJ2-7; maybe TRBD1 (6 bases). The ends were cut back, 4 bases at V and 3 bases at J, with 11 bases in the middle. This CDR3 is built from 13 residues. CDR1 and CDR2 from the germline V gene are SGHDT and YYEEEE.

The chain has TRBV5-5 and TRBJ2-7; D is unresolved. The V end lost 1 base, the J end lost 0 bases, and 14 bases lay between the germline ends. This CDR3 region has 16 residues. The germline V gene encodes CDR1 SGHKS and CDR2 YYEKEE (reference sequence). CDR3 residues: CASSLSQAPGSYEQYV. The DNA of the CDR3 is TGTGCCAGCAGCTTGAGTCAGGCCCCTGGCTCCTACGAGCAGTACGTC.

J is TRBJ2-3 and V is TRBV24-1; 10 positions match TRBD2. CDR1 and CDR2 from the germline V gene are KGHDR and SFDVKD. This CDR3 is 18 amino acids long. Unmatched junction bases numbered 8, after V lost 3 bases and J lost 0 bases. CDR3 in DNA: TGTGCCACCAGTGATAAGGCTAGCGGGGGAATAAGCACAGATACGCAGTATTTT. Encoded protein: CATSDKASGGISTDTQYF.

The chain combines TRBV3-1 (or the pseudogene TRBV3-2) with TRBJ1-1; 11 nucleotides agree with TRBD1. In germline, CDR1 is LGHDT, CDR2 YNNKEL (reference sequence). This CDR3 has 16 residues. J was trimmed by 4 bases and V by 2 bases; bases with no gene match: 6. CDR3 residues: CASSQPTGTGGTEAFF. The CDR3 nucleotides read TGTGCCAGCAGCCAACCCACCGGGACAGGGGGCACTGAAGCTTTCTTT.

The chain couples TRBV6-6 to TRBJ1-2, with D possibly TRBD1 on 5 matching bases. V was shortened by 0 bases and J by 2 bases, with 10 bases between the two germline ends. The CDR3 is 15 amino acids. Germline CDR1 MNHNY, CDR2 SVGAGI (reference sequence). The CDR3 nucleotides are TGTGCCAGCAGTTACTCGGGCAGGGCCAACTATGGCTACACCTTC. Translated: CASSYSGRANYGYTF.

In its sample, this clone was seen once. The chain is built from TRBV5-1 and TRBJ2-3, with 10 positions matching TRBD1. V trimming: 2 bases; J trimming: 3 bases; junction bases outside the gene matches: 6. In germline, CDR1 is SGHRS, CDR2 YFSETQ. This CDR3 region has 16 residues. The CDR3 coding sequence is TGCGCCAGCAGCTTCTCCGGGACAGGGGAGACAGATACGCAGTATTTT. Residues: CASSFSGTGETDTQYF.

The chain is built from TRBV28 and TRBJ1-6; TRBD1 might be the D (5 bases). This CDR3 is 16 amino acids long. The germline CDR1 and CDR2 sequences are MDHEN and SYDVKM. Trimming cost V 5 bases and J 5 bases, with 16 bases left between them. CDR3 nucleotide sequence: TGTGCCAGCAGTACCCAGGGACGGGAAGATAATTCACCCCTCCACTTT. Its protein is CASSTQGREDNSPLHF.

The V call is TRBV5-5, the J call TRBJ1-1; D gene ambiguous. V lost 2 bases and J lost 0, with 8 bases in between. Germline V gene data show CDR1 as SGHKS and CDR2 as YYEKEE (reference sequence). The CDR3 consists of 14 residues. The CDR3 nucleotides read TGTGCCAGCAGCTTAGACGGTATGAACACTGAAGCTTTCTTT. It specifies CASSLDGMNTEAFF. The entire variable domain, with the rest obtained from reference TRBV5-5 and TRBJ1-1, is as follows: DAGVTQSPTHLIKTRGQQVTLRCSPISGHKSVSWYQQVLGQGPQFIFQYYEKEERGRGNFPDRFSARQFPNYSSELNVNALLLGDSALYLCASSLDGMNTEAFFGQGTRLTVV.

CDR3 loop: CASSRLGTAEKNTEAFF. The CDR3 DNA is TGTGCCAGCAGTCGTCTAGGGACTGCCGAAAAGAACACTGAAGCTTTCTTT. J is TRBJ1-1 and V is TRBV27, with D maybe TRBD1 (5 bases). Germline CDR1 MNHEY, CDR2 SMNVEV (reference sequence). The CDR3 has 17 amino acids. V lost 5 bases and J 1 base, leaving 20 bases between the germline ends.

This chain connects TRBV28 to TRBJ1-6; a weak D match, TRBD1 (6 bases). The CDR3 has 14 amino acids. Germline values: CDR1 MDHEN, CDR2 SYDVKM. V lost 0 bases and J 9 bases, leaving 9 bases between the germline ends. As DNA, the CDR3 is TGTGCCAGCAGTTTATGGCAGGGGAGTTCACCCCTCCACTTT. Amino acid sequence: CASSLWQGSSPLHF.

The chain carries TRBV19 and TRBJ2-6, with a possible D match to TRBD1 (6 bases). This CDR3 has 15 amino acids. Germline values: CDR1 LNHDA, CDR2 SQIVND (reference sequence). With 11 bases removed from V and 0 bases from J, the gap between germline ends came to 14 bases. For the CDR3, the DNA is TGTGCCTGCACGGACAGAGGCTCTGGGGCCAACGTCCTGACTTTC. Residues: CACTDRGSGANVLTF.

This chain uses TRBV7-8 with TRBJ2-3, with 7 nucleotides matching TRBD2. Trimming removed 2 bases from V and 3 bases from J; junction bases left unmatched: 5. CDR3 length equals 15 residues. Germline V lookup: CDR1 SGHVS, CDR2 FQNEAQ. The CDR3 DNA follows: TGTGCCAGCAGCTTATCTGCGGGGGAGACAGATACGCAGTATTTT. It is translated as CASSLSAGETDTQYF.

The V call is TRBV9, the J call TRBJ2-5; 9 bases are shared with TRBD1. Germline CDR1 is SGDLS and CDR2 is YYNGEE. V was pared by 0 bases and J by 5 bases, with 2 bases of the junction left unmatched. CDR3 length: 14 amino acids. In DNA, the CDR3 is TGTGCCAGCAGCGTAGGGGACAGGGTTGAGACCCAGTACTTC. It encodes CASSVGDRVETQYF.

The V gene is TRBV6-1, the J gene TRBJ1-4; 7 bases align to TRBD1. J lost 5 bases, V lost 2 bases, and 8 bases had no gene match. The V gene's germline CDR1 is MNHNS and CDR2 SASEGT. CDR3 length: 16 residues. CDR3 in amino acids: CASSEFVGQINEKLFF. The DNA of the CDR3 is TGTGCCAGCAGTGAATTTGTGGGACAGATCAATGAAAAACTGTTTTTT.

The rearrangement uses TRBV5-1 and TRBJ2-5, with D perhaps given as TRBD1 or TRBD2 (6 bases each). The CDR3 contains 14 residues. CDR1 and CDR2 (germline): SGHRS, YFSETQ. Between the trimmed V and J ends, which lost 6 bases and 1 base, there was a span of 13 bases. The CDR3 reads CASTLGGPQETQYF. In DNA form, the CDR3 reads TGCGCCAGCACCCTAGGGGGGCCCCAAGAGACCCAGTACTTC.

The gene calls are TRBV5-4 and TRBJ1-6; 7 bases are a match to TRBD1. CDR1 and CDR2 from the germline V gene are SGHNT and YYREEE (reference sequence). The trim removed 6 bases at V and 7 bases at J, leaving 10 bases unmatched. This CDR3 has 15 amino acids. CDR3 region: CASKETGRPNSPLHF. CDR3 sequence (DNA): TGTGCCAGCAAGGAGACAGGGCGGCCGAATTCACCCCTCCACTTT. Combining the CDR3 with reference TRBV5-4 and TRBJ1-6 gives the whole variable domain ETGVTQSPTHLIKTRGQQVTLRCSSQSGHNTVSWYQQALGQGPQFIFQYYREEENGRGNFPPRFSGLQFPNYSSELNVNALELDDSALYLCASKETGRPNSPLHFGNGTRLTVT.

The CDR3 bases are TGTGCCAGCTCACCCCTCGACAGGTCCACTGAAGCTTTCTTT. The encoded protein is CASSPLDRSTEAFF. This chain joins TRBV18 and TRBJ1-1; TRBD1 is a possible D gene (6 bases). CDR1 is KGHSH and CDR2 is LQKENI in the germline V gene. Trimming removed 3 bases at V and 4 bases at J, with 12 bases between. The CDR3 has 14 residues.